These 6 T cell receptor beta chains came from one sample sequenced in a study of shared clonotypes between healthy human individuals. The repertoire was sequenced with immunoSEQ multiplex PCR; TCRdb's copy has only in-frame clones and lacks some. The data contain 2,100,000 or so clones, approximately 95% of them seen just once; the ten biggest clones take up approximately 0.13%. Sequenced input: naive CD4+ T cells sorted from blood. Sample subset: CD45RA+ positively selected. These receptors originate from a man between 18 and 29 years old in good health.

The gene calls are TRBV11-2 and TRBJ2-7, with a possible D match to TRBD2 (5 bases). Trimming shortened V by 5 bases and J by 7 bases, and 9 bases separated the two germline ends. CDR3 length equals 11 residues. CDR1 is SGHAT, CDR2 FQNNGV, per germline. The CDR3 loop is CASSQGGEQYF. The CDR3 DNA follows: TGTGCCAGCAGCCAAGGAGGAGAGCAGTACTTC.

This clone was counted once. The genes are TRBV7-2 and TRBJ2-7; 9 positions agree with TRBD2. Germline V gene lookup returns CDR1 SGHTA and CDR2 FQGNSA. This CDR3 has 15 residues. Germline trimming cut 1 base from V and 6 bases from J; bases unmatched to any gene: 7. CDR3 sequence reads: CASSLDGTSLSEQYF. CDR3 in DNA: TGTGCCAGCAGCTTAGACGGGACTAGCTTATCCGAGCAGTACTTC.

CDR3 nucleotide sequence: TGTGCCAGCAGCTTAGCCCCGGTGGACAGTTCCAGGGGCGAGCAGTACTTC. The encoded protein is CASSLAPVDSSRGEQYF. V usage is TRBV13 and J usage is TRBJ2-7, with a tentative D call TRBD1 (6 bases). CDR3 size: 17 residues. The germline V and J ends were trimmed by 1 base and 6 bases, with 22 bases remaining between them. CDR1 and CDR2 (germline): PRHDT, FYEKMQ (reference sequence).

The rearrangement links TRBV19 to TRBJ2-1; TRBD2 matches at 11 bases. This CDR3 is built from 16 residues. The germline gives CDR1 LNHDA, CDR2 SQIVND (reference sequence). V was clipped by 1 base and J by 4 bases; unmatched bases: 3. The CDR3 region is CASSIGLAGWYNEQFF. The CDR3 nucleotides are TGTGCCAGTAGTATAGGACTAGCGGGATGGTACAATGAGCAGTTCTTC. The entire variable domain, with the rest obtained from reference TRBV19 and TRBJ2-1, is as follows: DGGITQSPKYLFRKEGQNVTLSCEQNLNHDAMYWYRQDPGQGLRLIYYSQIVNDFQKGDIAEGYSVSREKKESFPLTVTSAQKNPTAFYLCASSIGLAGWYNEQFFGPGTRLTVL.

J is TRBJ2-1 and V is TRBV14; TRBD2 matches at 9 bases. With 4 bases clipped from V and 9 bases from J, the junction kept 7 bases outside the gene matches. The CDR3 extends over 14 amino acids. Germline loops: CDR1 SGHDN, CDR2 FVKESK. This CDR3 reads CASSPTSGRGEQFF. The CDR3 DNA is TGTGCCAGCAGCCCGACTAGCGGCCGGGGTGAGCAGTTCTTC. Using reference TRBV14 and TRBJ2-1 for the parts outside the CDR3, the full variable domain is EAGVTQFPSHSVIEKGQTVTLRCDPISGHDNLYWYRRVMGKEIKFLLHFVKESKQDESGMPNNRFLAERTGGTYSTLKVQPAELEDSGVYFCASSPTSGRGEQFFGPGTRLTVL.

V and J are TRBV5-1 and TRBJ2-1, with 9 nucleotides matching TRBD2. CDR1 and CDR2 (germline): SGHRS, YFSETQ. Trimming at V came to 1 base and at J to 5 bases, leaving 4 bases not matched to a gene. This CDR3 spans 15 amino acids. CDR3 coding DNA: TGCGCCAGCAGCTTGACAGCGGGAGGACACAATGAGCAGTTCTTC. It is translated as CASSLTAGGHNEQFF.